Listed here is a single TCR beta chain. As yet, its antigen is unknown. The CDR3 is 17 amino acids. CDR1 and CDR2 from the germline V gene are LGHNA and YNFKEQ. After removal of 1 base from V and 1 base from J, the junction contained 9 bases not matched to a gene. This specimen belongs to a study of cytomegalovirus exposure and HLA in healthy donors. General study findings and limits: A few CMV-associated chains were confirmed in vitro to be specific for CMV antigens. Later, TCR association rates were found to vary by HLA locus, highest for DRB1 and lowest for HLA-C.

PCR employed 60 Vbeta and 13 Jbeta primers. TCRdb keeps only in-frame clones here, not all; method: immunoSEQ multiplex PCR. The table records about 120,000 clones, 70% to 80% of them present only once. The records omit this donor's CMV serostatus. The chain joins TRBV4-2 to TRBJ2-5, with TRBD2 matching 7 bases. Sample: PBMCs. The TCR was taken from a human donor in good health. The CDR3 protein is CASSQAISGAGQETQYF. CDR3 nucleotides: TGTGCCAGCAGCCAAGCGATCAGCGGGGCCGGCCAAGAGACCCAGTACTTC.